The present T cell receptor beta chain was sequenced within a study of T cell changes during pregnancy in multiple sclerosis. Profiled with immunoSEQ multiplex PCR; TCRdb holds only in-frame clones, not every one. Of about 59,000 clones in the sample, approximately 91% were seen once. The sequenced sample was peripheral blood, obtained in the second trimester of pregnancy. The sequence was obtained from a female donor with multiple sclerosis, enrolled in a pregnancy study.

CDR3 bases: TGTGCCAGCAGCGAGACACTCTACGCGAACACCGGGGAGCTGTTTTTT. Its protein product is CASSETLYANTGELFF. V gene TRBV7-8 combines with J gene TRBJ2-2; D is unclear. The CDR3 has 16 amino acids. Trimming removed 5 bases from V and 0 bases from J, with 13 bases in between. The germline V gene encodes CDR1 SGHVS and CDR2 FQNEAQ.